Below, 24 T cell receptor beta chains from the same sample are listed, as sequenced in a study of OX40 agonist ivuxolimab in advanced cancers. Measured with immunoSEQ multiplex PCR; TCRdb has only the in-frame clones, and not every one. Counted here are roughly 36,000 clones, roughly 71% occurring once; the ten biggest clones make up under 15%. Source: CD4+ or CD8+ T cells sorted from blood, taken in a trial of the OX40 agonist ivuxolimab. The receptors here all came from an adult with an advanced solid tumor such as melanoma, head and neck, liver or kidney cancer.

The chain joins TRBV5-1 to TRBJ2-3; 9 positions agree with TRBD1. V gave up 4 bases and J gave up 2 bases; unmatched junction bases: 8. Germline lookup yields CDR1 SGHRS and CDR2 YFSETQ. This CDR3 has 16 amino acids. CDR3 sequence reads: CASSREGQGSTDTQYF. The CDR3 nucleotides read TGCGCCAGCAGCCGAGAGGGACAGGGATCCACAGATACGCAGTATTTT.

The rearrangement uses TRBV7-3 and TRBJ2-1; TRBD2 might be the D (5 bases). Germline V gives CDR1 SGHTA, CDR2 FQGTGA. Deletions cut 0 bases from V and 7 bases from J, with 19 bases between. The CDR3 is 17 residues long. The chain's CDR3 is CASSLTSAGELGNEQFF. The CDR3 DNA is TGTGCCAGCAGCTTAACGTCCGCGGGCGAATTAGGGAATGAGCAGTTCTTC. Using reference TRBV7-3 and TRBJ2-1 for the parts outside the CDR3, the full variable domain is GAGVSQTPSNKVTEKGKYVELRCDPISGHTALYWYRQSLGQGPEFLIYFQGTGAADDSGLPNDRFFAVRPEGSVSTLKIQRTERGDSAVYLCASSLTSAGELGNEQFFGPGTRLTVL.

The rearrangement uses TRBV7-7 and TRBJ1-1; 7 bases agree with TRBD1. After removal of 5 bases from V and 3 bases from J, the junction contained 3 bases not matched to a gene. The CDR3 is 13 amino acids. Germline V gives CDR1 SSHAT, CDR2 FNYEAQ (reference sequence). In DNA form, the CDR3 reads TGTGCCAGCAGCCAGGGGGTCGACACTGAAGCTTTCTTT. Its protein is CASSQGVDTEAFF.

The genes are TRBV18 and TRBJ2-1; no definite D call. V lost 3 bases and J lost 5, with 11 bases in between. CDR3 size: 14 residues. In germline, CDR1 is KGHSH, CDR2 LQKENI. The CDR3: CASSPRRLDNEQFF. The CDR3 DNA follows: TGTGCCAGCTCACCCCGAAGGCTGGACAATGAGCAGTTCTTC.

This chain uses TRBV5-8 with TRBJ1-5; D gene unclear. CDR3 size: 15 residues. CDR1 and CDR2 from the germline V gene are SGHTS and YDEGEE. Trimming left V 7 bases short and J 4 bases short, with 18 bases between. For the CDR3, the DNA is TGTGCCAGCCAGCTTACTGGGCTTGGGAATCAGCCCCAGCATTTT. Its protein product is CASQLTGLGNQPQHF.

The chain is built from TRBV19 and TRBJ2-7; TRBD1 matches at 7 bases. The V gene's germline CDR1 is LNHDA and CDR2 SQIVND (reference sequence). CDR3 length: 13 residues. J gave up 2 bases and V 7 bases, and 5 bases lay outside the gene matches. CDR3 in amino acids: CASTPTGTYEQYF. CDR3 DNA sequence: TGTGCCAGTACCCCGACAGGGACCTACGAGCAGTACTTC. Drawing the rest from reference TRBV19 and TRBJ2-7, the complete variable domain is DGGITQSPKYLFRKEGQNVTLSCEQNLNHDAMYWYRQDPGQGLRLIYYSQIVNDFQKGDIAEGYSVSREKKESFPLTVTSAQKNPTAFYLCASTPTGTYEQYFGPGTRLTVT.

The chain uses TRBV11-2 and TRBJ2-2; D might be TRBD2 (5 bases). Germline V gene sequence: CDR1 SGHAT, CDR2 FQNNGV. The CDR3 length is 15 residues. Trimming pared 2 bases from V and 7 bases from J, leaving 14 bases between. CDR3 in amino acids: CASSLSRFAGGELFF. The CDR3 bases are TGTGCCAGCAGCTTAAGTAGATTTGCGGGCGGGGAGCTGTTTTTT.

This sequence joins TRBV5-1 and TRBJ2-3; 7 bases are a match to TRBD2. V was clipped by 0 bases and J by 0 bases; unmatched bases: 1. This CDR3 has 15 amino acids. Germline V gives CDR1 SGHRS, CDR2 YFSETQ. CDR3 amino acids: CASSLDGGSTDTQYF. In DNA form, the CDR3 reads TGCGCCAGCAGCTTGGACGGGGGGAGCACAGATACGCAGTATTTT.

The rearrangement links TRBV5-4 to TRBJ2-5, with D tentatively TRBD1 (5 bases). Germline CDR1 SGHNT, CDR2 YYREEE (reference sequence). The CDR3 totals 13 residues. V was trimmed by 1 base and J by 5 bases, leaving 9 bases between them. CDR3 sequence (DNA): TGTGCCAGCAGCTTGAGGACATCCGAGACCCAGTACTTC. It encodes CASSLRTSETQYF. Full variable domain (rest looked up from reference TRBV5-4 and TRBJ2-5): ETGVTQSPTHLIKTRGQQVTLRCSSQSGHNTVSWYQQALGQGPQFIFQYYREEENGRGNFPPRFSGLQFPNYSSELNVNALELDDSALYLCASSLRTSETQYFGPGTRLLVL.

CDR3 in amino acids: CASSHLGLGANVLTF. CDR3 coding DNA: TGTGCCAGCAGCCACTTGGGGCTTGGGGCCAACGTCCTGACTTTC. The chain links TRBV4-2 to TRBJ2-6, with D perhaps TRBD1 (5 bases). V lost 3 bases to trimming and J lost 3 bases, with 9 bases between them. This CDR3 has 15 amino acids. In germline, CDR1 is LGHNA, CDR2 YNFKEQ.

The CDR3 sequence: CSVEGEGLEAFF. The CDR3, as DNA: TGCAGCGTTGAAGGGGAAGGCCTTGAAGCTTTCTTT. The chain recombines TRBV29-1 with TRBJ1-1; no definite D call. Germline assignment: CDR1 SQVTM and CDR2 ANQGSEA. This CDR3 is 12 amino acids long. Trimming removed 1 base from V and 7 bases from J, with 10 bases in between.

The chain has TRBV10-3 and TRBJ2-5; D may be TRBD1 (7 bases). CDR3 length equals 13 residues. Trimming took 5 bases from V and 5 from J, leaving 12 bases between them. Looked up from germline, CDR1 is ENHRY and CDR2 is SYGVKD. The CDR3 sequence is CAISKQGRETQYF. CDR3 bases: TGTGCCATCAGTAAACAGGGGAGGGAGACCCAGTACTTC.

This rearrangement joins TRBV7-8 to TRBJ2-1; TRBD2 aligns across 7 bases. V lost 2 bases, J lost 2 bases, and 3 bases stayed unmatched. Germline-derived CDR1 and CDR2 are SGHVS and FQNEAQ. The CDR3 runs 15 residues. The chain's CDR3 is CASSLSGTTYNEQFF. The CDR3 DNA follows: TGTGCCAGCAGCTTATCCGGGACTACCTACAATGAGCAGTTCTTC.

The J gene is TRBJ1-2, the V gene TRBV29-1; D unclear. The germline gives CDR1 SQVTM, CDR2 ANQGSEA. The germline V and J ends were trimmed by 8 bases and 7 bases, with 17 bases remaining between them. The CDR3 spans 12 residues. DNA for the CDR3: TGCAGCTTAATACTCCCCGCTTCTGGCTACACCTTC. It encodes CSLILPASGYTF.

The V and J genes are TRBV28 and TRBJ1-4; D is unresolved. The germline gives CDR1 MDHEN, CDR2 SYDVKM. The ends were cut back, 3 bases at V and 4 bases at J, with 0 bases in the middle. There are 11 residues in the CDR3. The DNA for the CDR3 is TGTGCCAGCAGTTTTAATGAAAAACTGTTTTTT. Its protein product is CASSFNEKLFF.

The chain recombines TRBV5-8 with TRBJ2-3; no clear D. Germline CDR1 is SGHTS and CDR2 is YDEGEE. Trimming took 0 bases from V and 0 from J, leaving 8 bases between them. The CDR3 loop spans 15 amino acids. This chain's CDR3 is CASSLGDASTDTQYF. DNA of the CDR3: TGTGCCAGCAGCTTGGGAGATGCTAGCACAGATACGCAGTATTTT.

The chain combines TRBV14 with TRBJ1-2, with unresolved D. CDR1 and CDR2 (germline): SGHDN, FVKESK. V gave up 4 bases and J gave up 6 bases, with 18 bases separating them. The CDR3 covers 15 residues. CDR3: CASSPFGTGTNGYTF. The CDR3 coding sequence is TGTGCCAGCAGCCCCTTCGGAACGGGAACTAATGGCTACACCTTC.

This chain joins TRBV29-1 and TRBJ1-2; D gene unclear. V lost 2 bases and J lost 6, with 4 bases in between. This CDR3 has 10 residues. CDR1 is SQVTM, CDR2 ANQGSEA, per germline. CDR3 residues: CSVEQNGYTF. The CDR3 DNA reads as TGCAGCGTTGAACAGAATGGCTACACCTTC.

The chain couples TRBV27 to TRBJ1-4; no clear D. V lost 3 bases to trimming and J lost 3 bases, with 8 bases between them. CDR3 length: 14 amino acids. Germline loops: CDR1 MNHEY, CDR2 SMNVEV (reference sequence). In DNA, the CDR3 is TGTGCCAGCAGTTTCACCCAGCCTAATGAAAAACTGTTTTTT. It encodes CASSFTQPNEKLFF.

This rearrangement joins TRBV9 to TRBJ2-2; TRBD2 aligns across 10 bases. V was clipped by 0 bases and J by 6 bases; unmatched bases: 5. The V gene's germline CDR1 is SGDLS and CDR2 YYNGEE. The CDR3 covers 16 residues. The DNA for the CDR3 is TGTGCCAGCAGCGTAGCAGCGGGGGGGCACCCCGGGGAGCTGTTTTTT. Translating it yields CASSVAAGGHPGELFF.

The V call is TRBV6-1, the J call TRBJ1-6; D unclear. The CDR3 runs 15 residues. The V and J ends lost 2 bases and 10 bases respectively, with 15 bases between them. The germline V gene has CDR1 MNHNS and CDR2 SASEGT. For the CDR3, the DNA is TGTGCCAGCAGTGAAATAATGGGGATGGGATCACCCCTCCACTTT. It translates to CASSEIMGMGSPLHF.

The rearrangement joins TRBV25-1 to TRBJ1-1; D ambiguous. Germline V gene lookup returns CDR1 MGHDK and CDR2 SYGVNS. V was trimmed by 4 bases and J by 1 base, leaving 7 bases between them. This CDR3 contains 13 residues. This chain's CDR3 is CASSVAGNTEAFF. The CDR3 nucleotides are TGTGCCAGCAGTGTCGCAGGGAACACTGAAGCTTTCTTT. Variable domain in full (rest from reference TRBV25-1 and TRBJ1-1): EADIYQTPRYLVIGTGKKITLECSQTMGHDKMYWYQQDPGMELHLIHYSYGVNSTEKGDLSSESTVSRIRTEHFPLTLESARPSHTSQYLCASSVAGNTEAFFGQGTRLTVV.

As for this clone: A read error may be the cause here, since a much bigger clone is one base away. The sample holds other DNA sequences that translate to the same CDR3. This chain connects TRBV4-1 to TRBJ1-2; a possible D gene is TRBD1 (5 bases). Germline-derived CDR1 and CDR2 are MGHRA and YSYEKL. With 0 bases removed from V and 4 bases from J, the gap between germline ends came to 15 bases. This CDR3 comprises 16 residues. CDR3 loop: CASSQDPGRVTYGYTF. DNA of the CDR3: TGCGCCAGCAGCCAAGATCCCGGCAGGGTGACCTATGGCTACACCTTC.

The chain links TRBV7-3 to TRBJ2-5; D is possibly TRBD1 or TRBD2 (5 bases each). The germline gives CDR1 SGHTA, CDR2 FQGTGA. The CDR3 is made up of 13 amino acids. Deletions cut 4 bases from V and 3 bases from J, with 9 bases between. CDR3 residues: CASSSRGEETQYF. Here the CDR3 DNA reads TGTGCCAGCAGCTCGAGGGGCGAAGAGACCCAGTACTTC.